Listed below are T cell receptor beta chains from one sample, sequenced in a study of OX40 agonist ivuxolimab in advanced cancers. Clones were sequenced by immunoSEQ multiplex PCR, and TCRdb holds only the in-frame ones, with some missing. The table has 70,000 to 90,000 clones, around 83% seen once. The specimen was CD4+ or CD8+ T cells sorted from blood, collected in a trial of the OX40 agonist ivuxolimab. The source of these receptors is an adult with an advanced solid tumor such as melanoma, head and neck, liver or kidney cancer. Each CDR3 is given with its conserved first and last residue. D genes are given only for firm matches. Expanded clones get a size class; other rows say once, few or many, or leave the size out.

V gene: TRBV5-1; J gene: TRBJ2-1; clone size: .; D gene: .; CDR3 protein: CASSLVGGAAYNEQFF; CDR3 DNA: TGCGCCAGCAGCTTGGTCGGCGGAGCGGCCTACAATGAGCAGTTCTTC
V gene: TRBV30; J gene: TRBJ2-7; clone size: .; D gene: .; CDR3 protein: CAWGRVPWAYEQYF; CDR3 DNA: TGTGCCTGGGGCAGGGTCCCCTGGGCCTACGAGCAATACTTC
V gene: TRBV5-4; J gene: TRBJ1-5; clone size: .; D gene: .; CDR3 protein: CASSSQGALNQPQHF; CDR3 DNA: TGTGCCAGCAGCAGTCAGGGTGCGCTAAATCAGCCCCAGCATTTT
V gene: TRBV7-3; J gene: TRBJ2-7; clone size: .; D gene: TRBD1; CDR3 protein: CASSLYGAGTGGSYEQYF; CDR3 DNA: TGTGCCAGCAGCTTATACGGGGCGGGGACAGGGGGTTCCTACGAGCAGTACTTC
V gene: TRBV5-1; J gene: TRBJ1-1; clone size: few; D gene: TRBD1; CDR3 protein: CASSLETGGYTEAFF; CDR3 DNA: TGCGCCAGCAGCTTGGAGACAGGGGGATACACTGAAGCTTTCTTT
V gene: TRBV4-2; J gene: TRBJ2-1; clone size: .; D gene: TRBD2; CDR3 protein: CASSQDGVLAGVWFNEQFF; CDR3 DNA: TGTGCCAGCAGCCAAGATGGGGTTCTAGCGGGAGTTTGGTTCAATGAGCAGTTCTTC
V gene: TRBV13; J gene: TRBJ1-2; clone size: .; D gene: .; CDR3 protein: CASSLGPRNYGYTF; CDR3 DNA: TGTGCCAGCAGCTTGGGACCACGGAACTATGGCTACACCTTC
V gene: TRBV19; J gene: TRBJ2-5; clone size: .; D gene: .; CDR3 protein: CASSKTRLVRETQYF; CDR3 DNA: TGTGCCAGTAGCAAAACTCGACTAGTAAGAGAGACCCAGTACTTC
V gene: TRBV7-2; J gene: TRBJ2-5; clone size: .; D gene: TRBD1; CDR3 protein: CASSLMDRALGAQYF; CDR3 DNA: TGTGCCAGCAGCTTAATGGACAGGGCCTTAGGGGCCCAGTACTTC
V gene: TRBV30; J gene: TRBJ2-3; clone size: .; D gene: .; CDR3 protein: CAWSVQGPTRTSQYF; CDR3 DNA: TGTGCCTGGAGTGTACAGGGACCTACACGAACGTCGCAGTATTTT
V gene: TRBV10-3; J gene: TRBJ2-1; clone size: .; D gene: .; CDR3 protein: CAISVHFGGRGIPVNEQFF; CDR3 DNA: TGTGCCATCAGCGTTCACTTCGGGGGACGAGGGATACCGGTCAATGAGCAGTTCTTC
V gene: TRBV5-6; J gene: TRBJ1-3; clone size: .; D gene: .; CDR3 protein: CASSSRMRGNTIYF; CDR3 DNA: TGTGCCAGCAGCTCCCGAATGAGGGGAAACACCATATATTTT
V gene: TRBV5-1; J gene: TRBJ2-7; clone size: few; D gene: .; CDR3 protein: CASSKDIWNEQYF; CDR3 DNA: TGCGCCAGCAGCAAGGACATCTGGAACGAGCAGTACTTC
V gene: TRBV5-6; J gene: TRBJ1-1; clone size: .; D gene: .; CDR3 protein: CASSLVIQMNTEAFF; CDR3 DNA: TGTGCCAGCAGCTTGGTTATACAGATGAACACTGAAGCTTTCTTT
V gene: TRBV6-1; J gene: TRBJ1-5; clone size: .; D gene: .; CDR3 protein: CASSDRENQPQHF; CDR3 DNA: TGTGCCAGCAGTGACAGGGAGAATCAGCCCCAGCATTTT
V gene: TRBV6-5; J gene: TRBJ1-2; clone size: .; D gene: .; CDR3 protein: CASRNAGRGPGYTF; CDR3 DNA: TGTGCCAGCAGAAACGCGGGTAGAGGGCCTGGCTACACCTTC
V gene: TRBV10-3; J gene: TRBJ2-1; clone size: .; D gene: .; CDR3 protein: CAISERDDNEQFF; CDR3 DNA: TGTGCCATCAGTGAGAGGGATGACAATGAGCAGTTCTTC
V gene: TRBV15; J gene: TRBJ2-7; clone size: .; D gene: .; CDR3 protein: CATKGREQYF; CDR3 DNA: TGTGCCACCAAAGGGCGCGAGCAGTACTTC
V gene: TRBV30; J gene: TRBJ1-5; clone size: once; D gene: .; CDR3 protein: CAWSGVSQPQHF; CDR3 DNA: TGTGCCTGGAGTGGGGTTTCACAGCCCCAGCATTTT
V gene: TRBV7-7; J gene: TRBJ2-7; clone size: .; D gene: .; CDR3 protein: CASSPWGSDEQYF; CDR3 DNA: TGTGCCAGCAGCCCCTGGGGGAGCGACGAGCAGTACTTC
V gene: TRBV15; J gene: TRBJ1-1; clone size: .; D gene: .; CDR3 protein: CATSRGGAGIEAFF; CDR3 DNA: TGTGCCACCAGCAGAGGGGGGGCCGGGATTGAAGCTTTCTTT
V gene: TRBV11-2; J gene: TRBJ2-5; clone size: .; D gene: TRBD2; CDR3 protein: CASRTPGLAGVETQYF; CDR3 DNA: TGTGCCAGCAGGACCCCGGGACTAGCGGGAGTGGAGACCCAGTACTTC
V gene: TRBV9; J gene: TRBJ2-7; clone size: .; D gene: TRBD2; CDR3 protein: CASSLQGLAGGEEQYF; CDR3 DNA: TGTGCCAGCAGCCTCCAAGGACTAGCGGGAGGGGAAGAGCAGTACTTC
V gene: TRBV5-8; J gene: TRBJ1-5; clone size: .; D gene: .; CDR3 protein: CASRQDGQRNQPQHF; CDR3 DNA: TGTGCCAGCAGACAAGACGGACAGCGCAATCAGCCCCAGCATTTT
V gene: TRBV19; J gene: TRBJ1-1; clone size: .; D gene: .; CDR3 protein: CASSMGTLGTEAFF; CDR3 DNA: TGTGCCAGTAGTATGGGCACCCTGGGCACTGAAGCTTTCTTT
V gene: TRBV30; J gene: TRBJ1-2; clone size: .; D gene: TRBD1; CDR3 protein: CAWSARGRSGYTF; CDR3 DNA: TGTGCCTGGAGTGCCAGGGGGCGCAGCGGCTACACCTTC
V gene: TRBV6-5; J gene: TRBJ1-1; clone size: few; D gene: .; CDR3 protein: CASTSQGSTSGEAFF; CDR3 DNA: TGTGCCAGCACCTCCCAGGGATCTACGTCGGGTGAAGCTTTCTTT
V gene: TRBV10-1; J gene: TRBJ2-5; clone size: .; D gene: .; CDR3 protein: CASSDLRETQYF; CDR3 DNA: TGCGCCAGCAGTGACCTCCGAGAGACCCAGTACTTC
V gene: TRBV5-1; J gene: TRBJ2-1; clone size: .; D gene: TRBD1; CDR3 protein: CASSLVTGGNEQFF; CDR3 DNA: TGCGCCAGCAGCTTGGTAACAGGGGGGAATGAGCAGTTCTTC
V gene: TRBV10-3; J gene: TRBJ2-7; clone size: .; D gene: TRBD2; CDR3 protein: CAISGSIGLAGNYEQYF; CDR3 DNA: TGTGCCATCAGTGGATCGATAGGACTAGCGGGGAATTACGAGCAGTACTTC
V gene: TRBV28; J gene: TRBJ2-2; clone size: .; D gene: .; CDR3 protein: CASSLLSGELFF; CDR3 DNA: TGTGCCAGCAGTTTATTGTCCGGGGAGCTGTTTTTT
V gene: TRBV4-1; J gene: TRBJ2-2; clone size: .; D gene: TRBD2; CDR3 protein: CASSQTSGSGTGELFF; CDR3 DNA: TGCGCCAGCAGCCAGACTAGCGGGAGTGGGACCGGGGAGCTGTTTTTT
V gene: TRBV14; J gene: TRBJ1-1; clone size: .; D gene: .; CDR3 protein: CASSQPGNTEAFF; CDR3 DNA: TGTGCCAGCAGCCAACCAGGGAACACTGAAGCTTTCTTT
V gene: TRBV14; J gene: TRBJ2-3; clone size: .; D gene: .; CDR3 protein: CASSQVISLYTDTQYF; CDR3 DNA: TGTGCCAGCAGCCAAGTCATCAGCCTCTACACAGATACGCAGTATTTT
V gene: TRBV6-1; J gene: TRBJ2-1; clone size: .; D gene: TRBD2; CDR3 protein: CAGRTSSYNEQFF; CDR3 DNA: TGTGCCGGGCGGACTAGCTCCTACAATGAGCAGTTCTTC
V gene: TRBV7-2; J gene: TRBJ2-1; clone size: .; D gene: TRBD2; CDR3 protein: CASSLGRTSNEQFF; CDR3 DNA: TGTGCCAGCAGCTTAGGCCGGACTAGCAATGAGCAGTTCTTC
V gene: TRBV5-1; J gene: TRBJ2-1; clone size: .; D gene: TRBD1; CDR3 protein: CASSLTGTGGEQFF; CDR3 DNA: TGCGCCAGCAGCTTAACTGGGACAGGTGGGGAGCAGTTCTTC
V gene: TRBV6-5; J gene: TRBJ1-2; clone size: once; D gene: .; CDR3 protein: CASSHVGWGYTF; CDR3 DNA: TGTGCCAGCAGCCACGTCGGATGGGGCTACACCTTC
V gene: TRBV7-2; J gene: TRBJ2-2; clone size: .; D gene: TRBD2; CDR3 protein: CASRGGSRNTGELFF; CDR3 DNA: TGTGCCAGCAGGGGAGGGTCGAGGAACACCGGGGAGCTGTTTTTT
V gene: TRBV27; J gene: TRBJ2-7; clone size: .; D gene: .; CDR3 protein: CASSLAGVTYEQYF; CDR3 DNA: TGTGCCAGCAGTTTGGCAGGAGTAACCTACGAGCAGTACTTC
V gene: TRBV7-9; J gene: TRBJ2-7; clone size: .; D gene: .; CDR3 protein: CASSLTVLSYEQYF; CDR3 DNA: TGTGCCAGCAGCCTGACAGTTCTCTCCTACGAGCAGTACTTC
V gene: TRBV11-1; J gene: TRBJ2-7; clone size: once; D gene: .; CDR3 protein: CASSRLPGLLSEQYF; CDR3 DNA: TGTGCCAGCAGCCGCCTACCCGGGTTACTCTCCGAGCAGTACTTC
V gene: TRBV27; J gene: TRBJ1-4; clone size: .; D gene: .; CDR3 protein: CASSQAGAPKRNEKLFF; CDR3 DNA: TGTGCCAGCAGTCAGGCAGGGGCGCCCAAAAGGAATGAAAAACTGTTTTTT